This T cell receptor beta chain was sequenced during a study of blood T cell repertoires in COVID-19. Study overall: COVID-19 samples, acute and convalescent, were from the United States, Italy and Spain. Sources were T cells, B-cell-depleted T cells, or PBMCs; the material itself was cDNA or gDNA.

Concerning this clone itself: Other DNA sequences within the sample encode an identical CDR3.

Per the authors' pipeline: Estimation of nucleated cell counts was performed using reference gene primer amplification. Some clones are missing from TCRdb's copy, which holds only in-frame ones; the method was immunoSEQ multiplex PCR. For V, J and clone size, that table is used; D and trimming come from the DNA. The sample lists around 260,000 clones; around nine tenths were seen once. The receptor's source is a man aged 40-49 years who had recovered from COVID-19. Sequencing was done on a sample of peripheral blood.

For the CDR3, the DNA is TGTGCCAGCAGTTTAGGGCAGGGGAGCTACGAGCAGTACTTC. Translated, it gives CASSLGQGSYEQYF. The rearrangement joins TRBV27 to TRBJ2-7; a weak D match, TRBD1 (6 bases). The CDR3 runs to 14 residues. V was shortened by 2 bases and J by 3 bases, with 11 bases between the two germline ends. Germline CDR1 MNHEY, CDR2 SMNVEV (reference sequence).